Below are 16 T cell receptor beta chains sequenced from a single sample in a study of blood T cell repertoires in COVID-19. Only in-frame clones appear in the TCRdb table, and some are missing; sequencing was by immunoSEQ multiplex PCR. This sample has around 160,000 clones, with 70% to 90% found just once. The sequenced material came from peripheral blood. The receptors here all came from a man aged 55-75 years with acute or convalescent COVID-19.

The chain has TRBV24-1 and TRBJ2-7, with D possibly matching TRBD1 (7 bases). V shed 8 bases and J shed 4 bases, with 29 bases lying between them. This CDR3 has 18 amino acids. CDR1 is KGHDR, CDR2 SFDVKD, per germline. Here the CDR3 reads CATTSPETRGARSYEQYF. In DNA, the CDR3 is TGTGCCACCACATCCCCCGAAACCAGGGGGGCCCGCTCGTACGAGCAGTACTTC.

This chain uses TRBV28 with TRBJ2-7; weak D call: TRBD2 (5 bases). The CDR3 spans 13 residues. Germline CDR1 MDHEN, CDR2 SYDVKM. With 5 bases removed from V and 2 bases from J, the gap between germline ends came to 10 bases. DNA for the CDR3: TGTGCCAGCAGTGGAGCGGCCACCTACGAGCAGTACTTC. Its translation: CASSGAATYEQYF.

V is TRBV19 and J is TRBJ1-5; maybe TRBD1 (5 bases). The germline V and J ends were trimmed by 8 bases and 7 bases, with 18 bases remaining between them. The CDR3 consists of 14 residues. Germline CDR1 reads LNHDA; CDR2 reads SQIVND (reference sequence). As DNA, the CDR3 is TGTGCCAGTGGAAGGGGAGGGGTAGGCCAGCCCCAGCATTTT. Encoded protein: CASGRGGVGQPQHF.

The J gene is TRBJ1-3, the V gene TRBV24-1, with D possibly TRBD1 on 6 matching bases. V shed 3 bases and J shed 2 bases, with 10 bases lying between them. The CDR3 totals 15 residues. The germline V gene encodes CDR1 KGHDR and CDR2 SFDVKD. CDR3 sequence (DNA): TGTGCCACCAGTGATCCGAGGGGGACTGGAAACACCATATATTTT. This gives the protein CATSDPRGTGNTIYF.

This clone was detected only once. The chain joins TRBV13 to TRBJ2-2; tentative D call: TRBD2 (6 bases). V was cut by 2 bases and J by 5 bases, with 15 bases left in between. The CDR3 runs 16 residues. Germline V gene data show CDR1 as PRHDT and CDR2 as FYEKMQ (reference sequence). The CDR3 nucleotides are TGTGCCAGCAGCTTACAATTCCCAGGGAGGACCGGGGAGCTGTTTTTT. This encodes CASSLQFPGRTGELFF.

The rearrangement links TRBV21-1 to TRBJ2-5; the table's D call TRBD1 went unverified against the DNA. TRBV21-1 is assigned pseudogene status. This CDR3 region has 16 residues. CDR3 amino acids: CASSAPGTENQETQYF. The CDR3 DNA is TGTGCCAGCAGCGCCCCCGGGACAGAGAATCAAGAGACCCAGTACTTC.

The rearrangement joins TRBV4-1 to TRBJ1-4; 9 bases map to TRBD1. This CDR3 has 13 residues. Per the germline V gene, CDR1 is MGHRA and CDR2 is YSYEKL. V trimming: 6 bases; J trimming: 7 bases; junction bases outside the gene matches: 3. CDR3 DNA sequence: TGCGCCAGCAGGGACAGGGGCCGTGAAAAACTGTTTTTT. Translation: CASRDRGREKLFF.

V gene TRBV19 combines with J gene TRBJ2-5; 9 positions agree with TRBD2. J gave up 7 bases and V 6 bases, and 6 bases lay outside the gene matches. The CDR3 is 13 amino acids. Germline-derived CDR1 and CDR2 are LNHDA and SQIVND (reference sequence). In DNA form, the CDR3 reads TGTGCCAGTAGAGAACTAGCGGGCCTGACCCAGTACTTC. The encoded protein is CASRELAGLTQYF.

The rearrangement uses TRBV6-5 and TRBJ1-2; TRBD1 agrees at 8 bases. Germline V gene lookup returns CDR1 MNHEY and CDR2 SVGAGI. V lost 6 bases to trimming and J lost 7 bases; unmatched junction nucleotides: 10. This CDR3 comprises 14 residues. In DNA, the CDR3 is TGTGCCAGCAGAATTGGACAGGGCGGTAGTGGCTACACCTTC. Translation gives CASRIGQGGSGYTF.

V gene TRBV11-2 combines with J gene TRBJ2-2, with D tentatively TRBD2 (6 bases). Trimming took off 5 bases at V and 4 bases at J, with 17 bases between the two ends. Germline CDR1 and CDR2: SGHAT and FQNNGV. There are 16 residues in the CDR3. As DNA, the CDR3 is TGTGCCAGCAGCCATACCATAGCGGACCTCACCGGGGAGCTGTTTTTT. Protein product: CASSHTIADLTGELFF.

V and J are TRBV18 and TRBJ1-2; D gene unclear. CDR3 length: 14 residues. Germline loops: CDR1 KGHSH, CDR2 LQKENI. V lost 2 bases and J 0 bases, leaving 7 bases between the germline ends. The DNA for the CDR3 is TGTGCCAGCTCACCAACACGGGCTAACTATGGCTACACCTTC. Protein: CASSPTRANYGYTF. Full variable domain (outside the CDR3, taken from reference TRBV18 and TRBJ1-2): NAGVMQNPRHLVRRRGQEARLRCSPMKGHSHVYWYRQLPEEGLKFMVYLQKENIIDESGMPKERFSAEFPKEGPSILRIQQVVRGDSAAYFCASSPTRANYGYTFGSGTRLTVV.

The table lists this clone with many counts. The chain links TRBV6-5 to TRBJ1-2; TRBD1 matches 7 bases. This CDR3 has 14 residues. With 7 bases clipped from V and 3 bases from J, the junction kept 8 bases outside the gene matches. Germline V gene data show CDR1 as MNHEY and CDR2 as SVGAGI. The CDR3 bases are TGTGCCAGCAAACTAACCGGGACAGACTATGGCTACACCTTC. Residues: CASKLTGTDYGYTF.

The CDR3 reads CASSRDSTNYGYTF. DNA of the CDR3: TGTGCCAGCAGTCGGGACAGCACTAACTATGGCTACACCTTC. The J gene is TRBJ1-2, the V gene TRBV2; 7 bases align to TRBD1. Germline V gene sequence: CDR1 SNHLY, CDR2 FYNNEI. CDR3 size: 14 residues. V gave up 5 bases and J gave up 0 bases; unmatched junction bases: 3.

This sequence joins TRBV28 and TRBJ1-2, with 7 bases identical to TRBD1. The germline CDR1 and CDR2 sequences are MDHEN and SYDVKM. The CDR3 contains 12 residues. V lost 5 bases, J lost 7 bases, and 4 bases stayed unmatched. The CDR3 sequence is CASSDRVGGYTF. The DNA for the CDR3 is TGTGCCAGCAGTGACAGGGTTGGTGGCTACACCTTC.

The V call is TRBV20-1, the J call TRBJ2-1, with D maybe TRBD2 (6 bases). The V end lost 3 bases, the J end lost 9 bases, and 21 bases lay between the germline ends. Germline V gene lookup returns CDR1 DFQATT and CDR2 SNEGSKA (reference sequence). The CDR3 runs 15 residues. The chain's CDR3 is CSASGAGSGFLEQFF. The CDR3 DNA sequence: TGCAGTGCTAGTGGTGCGGGTAGCGGCTTTCTTGAGCAGTTCTTC.

The rearrangement uses TRBV5-8 and TRBJ2-5; 14 nucleotides line up with TRBD2. This CDR3 contains 18 residues. V lost 4 bases, J lost 3 bases, and 11 bases stayed unmatched. Germline CDR1 reads SGHTS; CDR2 reads YDEGEE. The CDR3 nucleotides are TGTGCCAGCAGCCCTGGACTAGCGGGAGGAAGGGTCGAAGAGACCCAGTACTTC. Its translation: CASSPGLAGGRVEETQYF.